In its sample, the clone carrying this T cell receptor (beta chain) was seen a few times. Its antigen is undetermined. Regarding treatment: approximately nine-day PBMC culture with coronavirus spike peptide pools or control peptides (ViraFEST assay). These data originate in a study of vaccination and CD4 T cells after COVID-19. Study background: Two of the convalescents were Hispanic, and the group consisted of six males and four females. Overlapping peptides covering the spike proteins of SARS-CoV-2, HCoV-NL63, HCoV-OC43 and HCoV-229E were added to stimulate cells.

The ends lost 0 bases at V and 7 bases at J; junction bases unmatched: 9. CDR1 is SGHRS, CDR2 YFSETQ, per germline. The CDR3 contains 16 residues. Cultured CD4+ T cell DNA underwent sequencing with the Oncomine TCR Beta short-read assay. Via MiXCR, TCRdb re-called the PCR reads, giving one row per CDR3 protein. This sample has fewer than 15,000 distinct CDR3 sequences, with around 30% found just once. The rearrangement uses TRBV5-1 and TRBJ1-5, with 8 positions matching TRBD1. The origin of this receptor is a human donor with COVID-19. The sequenced material came from cultured CD4+ T cells from blood. CDR3: CASSLESQGASQPQHF. The CDR3 DNA is TGCGCCAGCAGCTTGGAATCCCAGGGGGCAAGCCAGCCCCAGCATTTT. The full variable domain, in which reference TRBV5-1 and TRBJ1-5 provide the parts outside the CDR3, is KAGVTQTPRYLIKTRGQQVTLSCSPISGHRSVSWYQQTPGQGLQFLFEYFSETQRNKGNFPGRFSGRQFSNSRSEMNVSTLELGDSALYLCASSLESQGASQPQHFGDGTRLSIL.